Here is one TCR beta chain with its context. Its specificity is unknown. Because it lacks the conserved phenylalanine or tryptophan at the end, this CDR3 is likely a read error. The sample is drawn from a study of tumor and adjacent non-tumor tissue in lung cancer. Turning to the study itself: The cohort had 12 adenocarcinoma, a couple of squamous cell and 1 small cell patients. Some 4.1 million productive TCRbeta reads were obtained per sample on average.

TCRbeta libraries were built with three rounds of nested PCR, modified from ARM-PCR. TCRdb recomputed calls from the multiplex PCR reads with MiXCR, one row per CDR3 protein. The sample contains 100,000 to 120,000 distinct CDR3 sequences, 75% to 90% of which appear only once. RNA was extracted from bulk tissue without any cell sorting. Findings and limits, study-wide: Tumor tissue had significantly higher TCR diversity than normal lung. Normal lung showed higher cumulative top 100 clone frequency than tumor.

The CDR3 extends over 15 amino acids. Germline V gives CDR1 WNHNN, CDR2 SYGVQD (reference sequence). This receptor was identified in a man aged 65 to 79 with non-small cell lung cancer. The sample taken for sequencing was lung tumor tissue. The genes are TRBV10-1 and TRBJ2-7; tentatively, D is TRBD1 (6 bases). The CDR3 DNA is TGCGCGAGCAGTTCAACAGGGTCGAGGCTCGGCGGGCAGTACCTC. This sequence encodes CASSSTGSRLGGQYL.